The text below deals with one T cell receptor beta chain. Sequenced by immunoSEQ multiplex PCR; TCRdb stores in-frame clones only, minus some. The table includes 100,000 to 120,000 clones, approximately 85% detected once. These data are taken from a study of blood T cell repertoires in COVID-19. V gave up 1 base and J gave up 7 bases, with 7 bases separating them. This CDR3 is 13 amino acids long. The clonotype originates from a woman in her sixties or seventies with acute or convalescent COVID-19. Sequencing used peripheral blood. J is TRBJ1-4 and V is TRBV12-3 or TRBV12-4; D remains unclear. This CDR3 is CASSLERGEKLFF. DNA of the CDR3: TGTGCCAGCAGTTTAGAGCGGGGTGAAAAACTGTTTTTT.